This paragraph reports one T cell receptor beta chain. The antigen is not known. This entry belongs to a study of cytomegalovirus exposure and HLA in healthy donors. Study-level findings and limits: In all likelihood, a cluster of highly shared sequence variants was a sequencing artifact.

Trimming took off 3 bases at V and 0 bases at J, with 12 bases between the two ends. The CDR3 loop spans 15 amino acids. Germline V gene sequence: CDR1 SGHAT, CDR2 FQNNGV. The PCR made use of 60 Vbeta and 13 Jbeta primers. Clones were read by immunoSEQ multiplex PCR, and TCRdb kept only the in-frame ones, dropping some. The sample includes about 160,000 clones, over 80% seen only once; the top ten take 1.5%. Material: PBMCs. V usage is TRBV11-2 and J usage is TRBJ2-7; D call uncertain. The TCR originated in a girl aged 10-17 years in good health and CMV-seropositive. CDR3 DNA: TGTGCCAGCAGCTTTGGTACCACTACCTCCTACGAGCAGTACTTC. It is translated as CASSFGTTTSYEQYF.